A selection of T cell receptor beta chains follows, all from one sample in a study of CD8+ T cells in alopecia areata. TCRdb's table, derived via immunoSEQ multiplex PCR, lists solely in-frame clones and lacks some. The table has hundreds of thousands of clones, around 67% seen once. This specimen consisted of CD4+ T cells sorted from blood, obtained at week 0. These receptors came from a human donor with alopecia areata. The CDR3 runs from the conserved cysteine through the conserved F or W. Fields, in order: D gene, clone size, V gene, J gene, CDR3 protein, CDR3 DNA. The D gene is left open where the match is weak. For some rows the clone size is stated as once, few or many, or as a class when expanded; others skip it.

>TRBD2|-|TRBV5-1|TRBJ2-7
CASSYGLAGLTITPYEQYF
TGCGCCAGCAGCTATGGACTAGCGGGATTAACCATCACTCCCTACGAGCAGTACTTC
>-|-|TRBV7-9|TRBJ2-7
CASSLAASYEQYF
TGTGCCAGCAGCTTAGCGGCATCCTACGAGCAGTACTTC
>-|-|TRBV10-3|TRBJ1-2
CAIRRTGPNYGYTF
TGTGCCATCAGGCGTACAGGGCCCAACTATGGCTACACCTTC
>TRBD1|few|TRBV30|TRBJ1-6
CAWSPADREGSPLHF
TGTGCCTGGAGTCCCGCGGACAGGGAAGGTTCACCCCTCCACTTT
>-|-|TRBV29-1|TRBJ2-5
CSVRWQGRETQYF
TGCAGCGTCCGATGGCAGGGTAGGGAGACCCAGTACTTC
>-|-|TRBV2|TRBJ2-3
CASRVDTQYF
TGTGCCAGCCGTGTAGATACGCAGTATTTT
>-|many|TRBV7-9|TRBJ2-7
CASRGLGSTAYEQYF
TGTGCCAGCAGAGGGCTGGGCTCGACCGCCTACGAGCAGTACTTC
>-|-|TRBV2|TRBJ2-2
CASSEAGWTGELFF
TGTGCCAGCAGTGAAGCAGGTTGGACCGGGGAGCTGTTTTTT
>-|once|TRBV2|TRBJ2-1
CASSEGRILLNEQFF
TGTGCCAGCAGTGAAGGCAGGATACTTCTCAATGAGCAGTTCTTC
>TRBD1|-|TRBV5-4|TRBJ2-2
CASSPGQAIGELFF
TGTGCCAGCAGTCCAGGACAGGCAATCGGGGAGCTGTTTTTT
>-|-|TRBV29-1|TRBJ1-1
CSVEGGNTEAFF
TGCAGCGTTGAAGGGGGGAACACTGAAGCTTTCTTT
>-|-|TRBV9|TRBJ2-7
CASSVDLAAYEQYF
TGTGCCAGCAGCGTAGATTTAGCGGCCTACGAGCAGTACTTC
>TRBD2|few|TRBV6-5|TRBJ2-7
CASSDTWTSGGYF
TGTGCCAGCAGTGACACGTGGACTAGCGGGGGGTACTTC
>TRBD1|-|TRBV15|TRBJ1-1
CATSSRGQGGTEAFF
TGTGCCACCAGCTCTCGAGGACAGGGAGGGACTGAAGCTTTCTTT
>-|-|TRBV6-5|TRBJ1-2
CASTPGHYGYTF
TGTGCCAGCACACCCGGACACTATGGCTACACCTTC
>-|once|TRBV6-5|TRBJ1-6
CASRRLSSYNSPLHF
TGTGCCAGCAGGCGACTAAGCTCCTATAATTCACCCCTCCACTTT
>-|-|TRBV29-1|TRBJ1-6
CSAGDGTNSPLHF
TGCAGCGCCGGAGACGGAACTAATTCACCCCTCCACTTT
>TRBD2|-|TRBV2|TRBJ2-2
CASSEVPSGASGELFF
TGTGCCAGCAGTGAAGTCCCTAGCGGGGCGTCCGGGGAGCTGTTTTTT
>-|-|TRBV6-1|TRBJ2-3
CASSRSGTGIDTQYF
TGTGCCAGCAGTCGCTCCGGGACTGGAATAGATACGCAGTATTTT
>-|few|TRBV30|TRBJ2-7
CAWSDRYEQYF
TGTGCCTGGAGTGATCGATACGAGCAGTACTTC
>TRBD1|-|TRBV30|TRBJ1-2
CACVQGNYGYTF
TGTGCCTGCGTACAGGGGAACTATGGCTACACCTTC
>-|-|TRBV29-1|TRBJ2-7
CSVETDAGAFSYEQYF
TGCAGCGTTGAAACGGACGCCGGAGCGTTCTCCTACGAGCAGTACTTC